The next 21 T cell receptor beta chains were all read from a single sample in a study of identical twins. TCRdb itself ran the 5' RACE reads through MiXCR, one entry per CDR3 protein. The table shows about 700,000 distinct CDR3 sequences, with 6% to 6.5% occurring only once. The specimen sequenced was naive T cells sorted from blood. These receptors all stem from a man between 18 and 35 years old in good health.

This clonotype was detected many times. This chain links TRBV9 with TRBJ2-1; 11 bases match TRBD2. The CDR3 contains 14 residues. Trimming cost V 7 bases and J 4 bases; bases outside gene matches: 4. Germline assignment: CDR1 SGDLS and CDR2 YYNGEE. In DNA form, the CDR3 reads TGTGCCAGCCTGATAGCGGGAGGGTACAATGAGCAGTTCTTC. Amino acids: CASLIAGGYNEQFF.

This clonotype was picked up a small number of times. The chain recombines TRBV11-2 with TRBJ1-5; 7 bases match TRBD1. Losses at the gene ends were 5 bases for V and 2 bases for J; bases not matched to a gene: 6. The CDR3 has 15 amino acids. Per germline, CDR1 SGHAT and CDR2 FQNNGV. The CDR3 reads CASSPGQRGNQPQHF. CDR3 nucleotides: TGTGCCAGCAGCCCGGGACAGAGGGGCAATCAGCCCCAGCATTTT.

At least ten counts were recorded for this clonotype. The V and J genes are TRBV11-2 and TRBJ2-1, with D tentatively TRBD1 or TRBD2 (5 bases each). Trimming shortened V by 1 base and J by 8 bases, and 15 bases separated the two germline ends. CDR3 length: 15 amino acids. Germline V gene sequence: CDR1 SGHAT, CDR2 FQNNGV. In nucleotides, the CDR3 is TGTGCCAGCAGCTTAGTCGTCGGGGACCTGGATGAGCAGTTCTTC. Protein product: CASSLVVGDLDEQFF.

This clonotype was seen many times. V and J are TRBV11-2 and TRBJ2-3, with 11 bases fitting TRBD2. Germline V gene lookup returns CDR1 SGHAT and CDR2 FQNNGV. CDR3 size: 18 residues. With 5 bases clipped from V and 7 bases from J, the junction kept 17 bases outside the gene matches. This CDR3 is CASSPTDPLAGGRNTQYF. DNA for the CDR3: TGTGCCAGCAGCCCTACCGACCCTCTAGCGGGAGGCCGGAATACGCAGTATTTT.

This chain links TRBV2 with TRBJ1-5; D is ambiguous. CDR3 length: 13 residues. Trimming removed 1 base at V and 12 bases at J, with 13 bases between. CDR1 and CDR2 from the germline V gene are SNHLY and FYNNEI. This chain's CDR3 is CASSEGSIWVQHF. The CDR3 DNA follows: TGTGCCAGCAGTGAAGGTTCAATCTGGGTCCAGCATTTT.

This clonotype was seen a few times. The chain uses TRBV15 and TRBJ2-1; D possibly corresponds to TRBD2 (6 bases). Trimming removed 3 bases at V and 4 bases at J, with 13 bases between. Germline lookup yields CDR1 LNHNV and CDR2 YYDKDF (reference sequence). The CDR3 has 15 amino acids. The CDR3 sequence is CATSSLASEYNEQFF. DNA of the CDR3: TGTGCCACCAGCAGTCTGGCTAGCGAGTACAATGAGCAGTTCTTC.

This clonotype has more than one count but fewer than ten. The gene calls are TRBV7-9 and TRBJ2-1; no firm D call. The germline V gene has CDR1 SEHNR and CDR2 FQNEAQ (reference sequence). V was clipped by 7 bases and J by 9 bases, with 10 bases between them. CDR3 length: 11 amino acids. The CDR3 protein is CASTPRAEQFF. The CDR3 nucleotides are TGTGCCAGCACCCCCCGTGCTGAGCAGTTCTTC.

This clonotype has ten or more counts. V and J are TRBV5-1 and TRBJ2-5; 8 bases are a match to TRBD2. This CDR3 region has 17 residues. V lost 0 bases and J lost 2; bases outside the gene matches: 9. CDR1 is SGHRS and CDR2 is YFSETQ in the germline V gene. The CDR3 loop reads CASSLASAGVWQETQYF. Written as DNA, the CDR3 is TGCGCCAGCAGCTTGGCATCAGCGGGAGTCTGGCAAGAGACCCAGTACTTC.

This clonotype was detected many times. J is TRBJ2-5 and V is TRBV29-1; tentatively, D is TRBD2 (5 bases). The CDR3 length is 13 residues. Between the trimmed V and J ends, which lost 7 bases and 6 bases, there was a span of 18 bases. The germline gives CDR1 SQVTM, CDR2 ANQGSEA. Here the CDR3 DNA reads TGCAGCGCTGATGACTCAGGCGGGCAGACCCAGTACTTC. This encodes CSADDSGGQTQYF.

The CDR3 nucleotides are TGTGCCAGTAGTTCTCTTGGGGCATCCCAAGAGACCCAGTACTTC. Its protein product is CASSSLGASQETQYF. The chain employs TRBV19 and TRBJ2-5; D possibly corresponds to TRBD1 (5 bases). Germline CDR1 and CDR2: LNHDA and SQIVND (reference sequence). This CDR3 comprises 15 residues. Trimming shortened V by 5 bases and J by 1 base, and 14 bases separated the two germline ends. Combining the CDR3 with reference TRBV19 and TRBJ2-5 gives the whole variable domain DGGITQSPKYLFRKEGQNVTLSCEQNLNHDAMYWYRQDPGQGLRLIYYSQIVNDFQKGDIAEGYSVSREKKESFPLTVTSAQKNPTAFYLCASSSLGASQETQYFGPGTRLLVL.

In its sample, this clonotype was seen a few times. The chain is built from TRBV7-8 and TRBJ2-3; D might be TRBD1 (6 bases). There are 18 residues in the CDR3. Germline lookup yields CDR1 SGHVS and CDR2 FQNEAQ. Trimming left V 0 bases short and J 1 base short, with 17 bases between. In nucleotides, the CDR3 is TGTGCCAGCAGCTTAGCGCGTGTTGTCAACAGGGGCACAGATACGCAGTATTTT. This codes for CASSLARVVNRGTDTQYF. Full variable domain (rest looked up from reference TRBV7-8 and TRBJ2-3): GAGVSQSPRYKVAKRGQDVALRCDPISGHVSLFWYQQALGQGPEFLTYFQNEAQLDKSGLPSDRFFAERPEGSVSTLKIQRTQQEDSAVYLCASSLARVVNRGTDTQYFGPGTRLTVL.

This clonotype has a count of ten or more. The chain links TRBV15 to TRBJ2-1, with D perhaps given as TRBD1 or TRBD2 (5 bases each). CDR3 length equals 15 residues. Germline V gives CDR1 LNHNV, CDR2 YYDKDF (reference sequence). The V gene lost 3 bases and the J gene lost 9 bases, with 18 bases spanning the gap. The CDR3 is CATSSHFGAGGEQFF. CDR3 DNA sequence: TGTGCCACCAGCAGCCATTTCGGGGCGGGTGGTGAGCAGTTCTTC. Complete variable domain (other parts from reference TRBV15 and TRBJ2-1): DAMVIQNPRYQVTQFGKPVTLSCSQTLNHNVMYWYQQKSSQAPKLLFHYYDKDFNNEADTPDNFQSRRPNTSFCFLDIRSPGLGDTAMYLCATSSHFGAGGEQFFGPGTRLTVL.

This chain's CDR3 is CASSFYPQGGGEKLFF. In DNA form, the CDR3 reads TGCGCCAGCAGCTTCTACCCGCAGGGCGGCGGCGAAAAACTGTTTTTT. The rearrangement uses TRBV5-1 and TRBJ1-4, with D maybe TRBD1 (5 bases). The germline gives CDR1 SGHRS, CDR2 YFSETQ. The CDR3 is 16 residues long. V was cut by 2 bases and J by 8 bases, with 19 bases left in between.

V and J are TRBV6-2 or TRBV6-3 and TRBJ1-4; no firm D call. V dropped 7 bases and J dropped 4 bases, with 13 bases sitting between them. Germline CDR1 and CDR2: MNHEY and SVGEGT. The CDR3 covers 14 residues. The CDR3 sequence: CASINPGINEKLFF. Written as DNA, the CDR3 is TGTGCCAGCATCAACCCGGGAATTAATGAAAAACTGTTTTTT.

This clonotype occurred many times. This chain joins TRBV25-1 and TRBJ2-2; 7 positions match TRBD1. There are 16 residues in the CDR3. V trimming: 1 base; J trimming: 2 bases; junction bases outside the gene matches: 4. From germline, CDR1 is MGHDK and CDR2 SYGVNS. In DNA form, the CDR3 reads TGTGCCAGCAGTGAATTGGGGACAGCCAACACCGGGGAGCTGTTTTTT. Translating gives CASSELGTANTGELFF.

This clonotype has ten or more counts. The chain couples TRBV18 to TRBJ2-3, with D possibly TRBD1 on 5 matching bases. The V gene's germline CDR1 is KGHSH and CDR2 LQKENI. The CDR3 is made up of 14 amino acids. Trimming removed 8 bases at V and 4 bases at J, with 16 bases between. CDR3 nucleotides: TGTGCCAGCAGCCCCCCCCAGGGCGCAGATACGCAGTATTTT. Translated: CASSPPQGADTQYF.

The chain couples TRBV28 to TRBJ2-5; 8 bases match TRBD1. In germline, CDR1 is MDHEN, CDR2 SYDVKM. Trimming removed 6 bases from V and 5 bases from J; junction bases left unmatched: 8. CDR3 length: 14 amino acids. The CDR3 region is CASRTRTGMETQYF. CDR3 nucleotides: TGTGCCAGCAGGACCCGGACAGGGATGGAGACCCAGTACTTC.

This clonotype was counted many times. This chain connects TRBV12-3 or TRBV12-4 to TRBJ1-2, with 7 bases matching TRBD1. This CDR3 is 13 amino acids long. Trimming cost V 3 bases and J 4 bases; bases outside gene matches: 2. The CDR3 protein is CASSLQGGYGYTF. The CDR3 DNA is TGTGCCAGCAGTTTGCAGGGGGGCTATGGCTACACCTTC.

This clonotype has only a few counts. The chain joins TRBV11-2 to TRBJ2-5, with 7 bases lining up with TRBD1. The CDR3 extends over 16 amino acids. The junction had 10 bases not matched to a gene; V was cut back by 1 base and J by 5 bases. The V gene's germline CDR1 is SGHAT and CDR2 FQNNGV. Here the CDR3 reads CASSLGGRGRDETQYF. CDR3 nucleotides: TGTGCCAGCAGCTTAGGGGGTAGGGGGCGCGATGAGACCCAGTACTTC.

Ten or more counts support this clonotype. The chain couples TRBV12-3 or TRBV12-4 to TRBJ2-3; tentative D call: TRBD2 (5 bases). V lost 10 bases and J 3 bases, leaving 20 bases between the germline ends. CDR3 length: 15 residues. The CDR3: CAISGKVEGTDTQYF. The CDR3 DNA sequence: TGTGCCATCTCGGGAAAGGTTGAAGGGACAGATACGCAGTATTTT.

This clonotype has ten or more counts. CDR3 in DNA: TGTGCCACCCTGGGAGGGGGCGTAGAGACCCAGTACTTC. Translated, it gives CATLGGGVETQYF. This chain joins TRBV12-3 or TRBV12-4 and TRBJ2-5; D tentatively fits TRBD1 or TRBD2 (7 bases each). The CDR3 extends over 13 amino acids. V lost 10 bases to trimming and J lost 4 bases, with 16 bases between them.